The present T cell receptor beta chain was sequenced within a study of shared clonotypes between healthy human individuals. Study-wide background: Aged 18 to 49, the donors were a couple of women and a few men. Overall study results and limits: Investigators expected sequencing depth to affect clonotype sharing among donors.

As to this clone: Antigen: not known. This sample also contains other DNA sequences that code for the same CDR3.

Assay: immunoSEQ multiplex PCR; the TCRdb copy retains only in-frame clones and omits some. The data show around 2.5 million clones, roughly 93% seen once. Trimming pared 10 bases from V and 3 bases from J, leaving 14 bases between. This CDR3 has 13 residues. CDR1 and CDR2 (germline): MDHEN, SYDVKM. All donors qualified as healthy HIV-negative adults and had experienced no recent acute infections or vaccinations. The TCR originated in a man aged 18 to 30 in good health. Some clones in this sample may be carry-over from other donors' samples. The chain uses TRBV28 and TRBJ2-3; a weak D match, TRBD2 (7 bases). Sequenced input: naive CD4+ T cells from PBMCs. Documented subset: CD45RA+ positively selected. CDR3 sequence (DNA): TGTGCCACACTTGGGAGGGGGACAGATACGCAGTATTTT. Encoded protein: CATLGRGTDTQYF.